This T cell receptor (beta chain) was identified in a study of blood T cell repertoires in COVID-19. The authors' processing: Estimated nucleated cell counts came from reference gene primer amplification. Measured with immunoSEQ multiplex PCR; TCRdb has only the in-frame clones, and not every one. That table gives V, J and clone size, and the DNA gave D and trimming. The sample contains around 250,000 clones, approximately 83% of which appear only once. Participant reports of clinical history set cohort assignment. V lost 3 bases to trimming and J lost 4 bases, with 10 bases between them. Germline CDR1 and CDR2: MDHEN and SYDVKM. The CDR3 is 14 residues long.

The V call is TRBV28, the J call TRBJ1-5; D ambiguous. This TCR was sampled from a woman between 45 and 65 years old who had recovered from COVID-19. The sample taken for sequencing was PBMCs or T cells enriched from blood (not recorded which). The chain's CDR3 is CASSLSQANQPQHF. The CDR3 DNA reads TGTGCCAGCAGTTTGAGTCAGGCGAATCAGCCCCAGCATTTT.